The 22 T cell receptor beta chains listed next were all sequenced from one sample in a study of beta chain features in type 1 diabetes. Expressed TCRB transcripts were sequenced because the isolated RNA had all been reverse transcribed beforehand. The assay was immunoSEQ multiplex PCR, and TCRdb's table has in-frame clones only and misses some. Among some 150,000 clones listed, roughly 48% were seen once. The sequenced material came from Tregs from blood. These receptors all stem from a man younger than 35 in good health.

This clone has just a few counts. J is TRBJ2-5 and V is TRBV18, with D perhaps TRBD2 (5 bases). The germline CDR1 and CDR2 sequences are KGHSH and LQKENI. The ends were cut back, 3 bases at V and 5 bases at J, with 10 bases in the middle. The CDR3 consists of 13 residues. This CDR3 reads CASSPRAGETQYF. The DNA of the CDR3 is TGTGCCAGCTCACCGCGGGCTGGGGAGACCCAGTACTTC.

This CDR3 reads CASSLGLAGADTQYF. For the CDR3, the DNA is TGTGCCAGCAGCTTGGGACTAGCGGGGGCAGATACGCAGTATTTT. This sequence joins TRBV7-3 and TRBJ2-3; 14 bases match TRBD2. Germline assignment: CDR1 SGHTA and CDR2 FQGTGA. The CDR3 has 15 amino acids. J lost 4 bases, V lost 3 bases, and 0 bases had no gene match. The full variable domain, rest sourced from reference TRBV7-3 and TRBJ2-3, is GAGVSQTPSNKVTEKGKYVELRCDPISGHTALYWYRQSLGQGPEFLIYFQGTGAADDSGLPNDRFFAVRPEGSVSTLKIQRTERGDSAVYLCASSLGLAGADTQYFGPGTRLTVL.

This clone was recorded a few times. The V and J genes are TRBV5-1 and TRBJ2-2, with 7 bases fitting TRBD2. Germline assignment: CDR1 SGHRS and CDR2 YFSETQ. The ends lost 4 bases at V and 1 base at J; junction bases unmatched: 4. The CDR3 sequence is 15 residues long. The CDR3 DNA sequence: TGCGCCAGCAGCCCCTTAGCGGGGAACACCGGGGAGCTGTTTTTT. Protein product: CASSPLAGNTGELFF.

The rearrangement uses TRBV10-3 and TRBJ1-2; the match to TRBD1 covers 9 bases. CDR3 length equals 15 residues. With V trimmed by 4 bases and J by 2 bases, 5 bases remained unmatched. CDR1 and CDR2 (germline): ENHRY, SYGVKD. The CDR3 is CAISARDRVNYGYTF. In DNA form, the CDR3 reads TGTGCCATCAGTGCCCGGGACAGGGTGAACTATGGCTACACCTTC.

This clone was counted a few times. The chain carries TRBV5-1 and TRBJ1-3; the D gene is possibly TRBD1 (5 bases). CDR3 size: 20 residues. Trimming removed 4 bases at V and 0 bases at J, with 26 bases between. Germline V gene data show CDR1 as SGHRS and CDR2 as YFSETQ. The CDR3 reads CASSRDTWIGGVLSGNTIYF. DNA for the CDR3: TGCGCCAGCAGCCGAGACACCTGGATCGGGGGGGTGCTCTCTGGAAACACCATATATTTT.

The rearrangement links TRBV6-6 to TRBJ2-3; a possible D gene is TRBD2 (5 bases). CDR3 length: 13 amino acids. Per the germline V gene, CDR1 is MNHNY and CDR2 is SVGAGI (reference sequence). V lost 4 bases and J lost 4, with 9 bases in between. The CDR3 nucleotides are TGTGCCAGCAGTTGGCTAGCCGCAGATACGCAGTATTTT. Encoded protein: CASSWLAADTQYF.

In DNA form, the CDR3 reads TGTGCCAGCAGTTACTCCGGACAGGGGATCAAGCAGTACTTC. It translates to CASSYSGQGIKQYF. The rearrangement links TRBV6-5 to TRBJ2-7, with 9 positions matching TRBD1. The CDR3 runs to 14 residues. Trimming at V came to 0 bases and at J to 8 bases, leaving 5 bases not matched to a gene. Germline lookup yields CDR1 MNHEY and CDR2 SVGAGI.

The chain couples TRBV7-2 to TRBJ2-1, with TRBD2 matching over 13 bases. Germline V gives CDR1 SGHTA, CDR2 FQGNSA. There are 15 residues in the CDR3. The trim removed 6 bases at V and 7 bases at J, leaving 6 bases unmatched. The CDR3: CASSSLAGGWNEQFF. CDR3 sequence (DNA): TGTGCCAGCAGTTCACTAGCGGGAGGGTGGAATGAGCAGTTCTTC.

The chain couples TRBV5-1 to TRBJ1-1, with a tentative D call TRBD1 (5 bases). Trimming pared 0 bases from V and 4 bases from J, leaving 10 bases between. Germline V gene lookup returns CDR1 SGHRS and CDR2 YFSETQ. The CDR3 runs 14 residues. The CDR3 is CASSLDPGGTEAFF. The CDR3 DNA follows: TGCGCCAGCAGCTTGGATCCGGGGGGCACTGAAGCTTTCTTT. Supplemented by reference TRBV5-1 and TRBJ1-1, the full variable domain reads KAGVTQTPRYLIKTRGQQVTLSCSPISGHRSVSWYQQTPGQGLQFLFEYFSETQRNKGNFPGRFSGRQFSNSRSEMNVSTLELGDSALYLCASSLDPGGTEAFFGQGTRLTVV.

The chain uses TRBV7-6 and TRBJ1-4; D is undetermined. This CDR3 has 15 amino acids. V shed 1 base and J shed 7 bases, with 13 bases lying between them. Germline CDR1 and CDR2: SGHVS and FNYEAQ. The chain's CDR3 is CASSLVRSRPEKLFF. In nucleotides, the CDR3 is TGTGCCAGCAGCTTAGTAAGAAGCCGTCCTGAAAAACTGTTTTTT.

The genes are TRBV18 and TRBJ2-7, with a possible D match to TRBD1 (5 bases). CDR1 is KGHSH and CDR2 is LQKENI in the germline V gene. CDR3 length: 13 residues. V dropped 3 bases and J dropped 3 bases, with 9 bases sitting between them. CDR3: CASSPPGIYEQYF. CDR3 coding DNA: TGTGCCAGCTCACCTCCAGGGATCTACGAGCAGTACTTC.

The chain recombines TRBV7-2 with TRBJ2-7; TRBD2 might be the D (6 bases). The V gene's germline CDR1 is SGHTA and CDR2 FQGNSA. The CDR3 consists of 16 residues. The V end was cut by 4 bases, the J end by 2 bases, with 18 bases between. CDR3: CASSSRPGLGTYEQYF. In DNA, the CDR3 is TGTGCCAGCAGCTCCCGCCCGGGACTCGGTACCTACGAGCAGTACTTC.

Turning to this clone: Here the CDR3 omits its conserved ending phenylalanine or tryptophan, so a read error is the likely source. The chain links TRBV7-9 to TRBJ1-1; possibly TRBD1 for D (6 bases). V was trimmed by 3 bases and J by 7 bases, leaving 12 bases between them. Germline CDR1 is SEHNR and CDR2 is FQNEAQ (reference sequence). The length of the CDR3 is 13 residues. CDR3: CASSFLSQGEAFL. The CDR3 DNA is TGTGCCAGCAGCTTTTTATCACAGGGTGAAGCTTTCCTT.

This clone was counted only a few times. The chain links TRBV5-1 to TRBJ2-3, with a tentative D call TRBD2 (5 bases). The CDR3 sequence is 15 residues long. The germline V and J ends were trimmed by 2 bases and 0 bases, with 10 bases remaining between them. CDR1 and CDR2 from the germline V gene are SGHRS and YFSETQ. The CDR3 DNA is TGCGCCAGCAGCTTAAGCGGATATAGCACAGATACGCAGTATTTT. It encodes CASSLSGYSTDTQYF.

This sequence joins TRBV4-1 and TRBJ1-1, with D perhaps TRBD1 (6 bases). This CDR3 region has 16 residues. Trimming left V 4 bases short and J 1 base short, with 16 bases between. Per germline, CDR1 MGHRA and CDR2 YSYEKL. CDR3 sequence: CASSPGDRRQNTEAFF. Written as DNA, the CDR3 is TGCGCCAGCAGCCCAGGAGACAGGAGACAGAACACTGAAGCTTTCTTT.

The chain joins TRBV7-3 to TRBJ2-5; D possibly corresponds to TRBD2 (5 bases). The CDR3 has 14 amino acids. Per germline, CDR1 SGHTA and CDR2 FQGTGA. Trimming pared 4 bases from V and 5 bases from J, leaving 14 bases between. The CDR3 DNA reads TGTGCCAGCAGCTGGGGTGGACTCCTGGAGACCCAGTACTTC. It encodes CASSWGGLLETQYF. The entire variable domain, with the rest obtained from reference TRBV7-3 and TRBJ2-5, is as follows: GAGVSQTPSNKVTEKGKYVELRCDPISGHTALYWYRQSLGQGPEFLIYFQGTGAADDSGLPNDRFFAVRPEGSVSTLKIQRTERGDSAVYLCASSWGGLLETQYFGPGTRLLVL.

This clone occurred a few times. The chain uses TRBV7-2 and TRBJ2-2, with 8 nucleotides matching TRBD2. With 3 bases clipped from V and 5 bases from J, the junction kept 5 bases outside the gene matches. The CDR3 is made up of 15 amino acids. Per germline, CDR1 SGHTA and CDR2 FQGNSA. The CDR3 sequence: CASSFRTSLTGELFF. The DNA for the CDR3 is TGTGCCAGCAGCTTCCGGACTAGCTTAACCGGGGAGCTGTTTTTT.

The V call is TRBV5-1, the J call TRBJ2-7, with a weak D call TRBD1 (6 bases). V lost 2 bases, J lost 4 bases, and 10 bases lay in between. CDR3 size: 13 residues. CDR1 is SGHRS, CDR2 YFSETQ, per germline. The CDR3 coding sequence is TGCGCCAGCAGCTTTAACAGGGAGTACGAGCAGTACTTC. It encodes CASSFNREYEQYF.

This chain joins TRBV7-3 and TRBJ2-1; 7 nucleotides agree with TRBD2. CDR1 and CDR2 from the germline V gene are SGHTA and FQGTGA. The CDR3 extends over 16 amino acids. V shed 4 bases, J shed 10 bases, and the junction held 16 bases outside the gene matches. CDR3 in DNA: TGTGCCAGCAGCTGGACCGGGACTACCAACCCGGGGGAGCAGTTCTTC. Its protein is CASSWTGTTNPGEQFF.

The chain carries TRBV19 and TRBJ2-2, with 8 bases that match TRBD2. Per germline, CDR1 LNHDA and CDR2 SQIVND (reference sequence). The CDR3 spans 16 residues. The junction had 13 bases not matched to a gene; V was cut back by 8 bases and J by 5 bases. CDR3 DNA sequence: TGTGCCAGTGGGGCCTACCCGGGGGGGGGAACCGGGGAGCTGTTTTTT. Protein sequence: CASGAYPGGGTGELFF.

The chain carries TRBV28 and TRBJ2-7, with unresolved D. With 7 bases removed from V and 1 base from J, the gap between germline ends came to 11 bases. Germline V gives CDR1 MDHEN, CDR2 SYDVKM. The CDR3 runs to 13 residues. CDR3 DNA: TGTGCCAGCATCCCTGGCAGGTCCTACGAGCAGTACTTC. This encodes CASIPGRSYEQYF.

This chain uses TRBV27 with TRBJ2-1, with 9 bases that match TRBD2. The V gene's germline CDR1 is MNHEY and CDR2 SMNVEV (reference sequence). V lost 3 bases, J lost 12 bases, and 12 bases stayed unmatched. The CDR3 sequence is 15 residues long. CDR3 sequence: CASSLRAGGRPGQFF. CDR3 nucleotides: TGTGCCAGCAGTTTGAGAGCGGGGGGCCGCCCAGGGCAGTTCTTC.